This TCR beta chain was sequenced during a study of PD-L1 blockade in urothelial cancer. Study context: Samples came from 3 weeks, at the second dose, and 6 weeks into treatment. Study-level points and caveats: When pretreatment blood TCR clonality was below the median, it predicted better survival.

This sample's time point: peripheral blood 6 weeks after treatment start. Each patient supplied 1 to 8 pretreatment and on-treatment samples. Only one count was recorded for this clone. Its antigen remains unidentified. Some clones are missing from TCRdb's copy, which holds only in-frame ones; the method was immunoSEQ multiplex PCR. The sample records roughly 46,000 clones, approximately 86% being singletons. The source was PBMCs, collected around atezolizumab (anti-PD-L1) treatment. The origin of this receptor is a man aged 50-60 years with urothelial cancer.

CDR3 sequence: CATTGGSSYEQYF. CDR3 nucleotides: TGTGCCACCACGGGGGGGAGCTCCTACGAGCAGTACTTC. V is TRBV15 and J is TRBJ2-7; 8 bases are a match to TRBD2. There are 13 residues in the CDR3. V was pared by 7 bases and J by 0 bases, with 2 bases of the junction left unmatched. Per germline, CDR1 LNHNV and CDR2 YYDKDF (reference sequence).